A single T cell receptor (beta chain) is shown here with its context. The specificity of this receptor is unknown. Base qualities are not recorded, but no much larger clone differs from it by a single base. The cohort was made up of 500 to 850 healthy bone marrow donors. All cohort members were sampled while nominally healthy, although unrecorded immune exposures were likely present. The donor tested CMV seronegative and was one of the 352 seronegative cohort members. A peripheral blood sample was provided by each donor, and peripheral blood mononuclear cells were used for TCR beta sequencing. Genomic DNA extraction from the blood cell samples was performed with the Qiagen DNeasy Blood Extraction Kit. The data were obtained in a study of cytomegalovirus exposure and HLA in healthy donors (dated by TCRdb to 2016 to 2017). Regarding the complete study: An earlier analysis of several hundred of the donors reported about 300 Gb of sequence data and around 120 million unique TCR beta sequences obtained from about 179 million T cells. An early release covering 550 to 700 HLA-typed donors comprised approximately 290 gigabases of sequencing data and 85 million or so unique TCR sequences. Among the roughly 400 genotyped donors, approximately 76% belonged to the genetic ancestry cluster associated with self-reported Caucasian donors. The study aimed to test whether signatures of past pathogen exposure could be identified by cataloging public T cell receptors. The study used immunosequencing to profile the T cell repertoires of 670 or so subjects and linked those repertoires to cytomegalovirus serostatus. Along with the approximately 700-subject first cohort, a separate validation cohort of more than 90 different subjects was used. High-throughput TCR immunosequencing, statistical association of individual TCRs with disease status, and machine learning were combined to predict cytomegalovirus infection status. To study patterns of TCR occurrence, a later analysis re-analyzed previously published TCR beta repertoires from 550 to 800 donors and added high-resolution HLA genotyping. In the later analysis, no new phenotypic data were used to find candidate immune exposures; instead, reliance was placed on TCR beta sequences and their occurrence across donors. An earlier analysis of about 620 of the donors applied high-throughput TCR beta sequencing to assess whether each TCR beta V gene segment acted as functional or pseudogenic. Donor age, sex, ethnicity and CMV serostatus were collected together with the repertoire data. A later genetic analysis took genome-wide SNP genotypes for 398 of the 666 donors and used that subset as a discovery cohort. Every discovery cohort repertoire had been produced on one sequencing platform. Both class I and class II loci were covered by HLA typing, at four-digit resolution. The number of typed donors differed by locus: roughly 629-640 for A, B, C, DRB1 and DQB1; approximately 530 for DQA1; some 590 for DPA1; and roughly 490 for DPB1. Roughly five DR-DQ haplotypes were handled as single units for association and clustering, since linkage in the cohort was strong. On average, 235,054 unique TCR beta nucleotide sequences were sequenced per donor among about 400 genotyped donors of the cohort, with about 17% of those sequences being non-productive. Overall study outcomes, separate from this receptor: Most TCR sequences were seen in very few donors, while some public TCRs were found in many individuals. When HLA alleles, especially DR and DQ, strongly co-occurred, TCR associations were difficult to assign to individual alleles. A further reported finding was that TCR beta sequences accurately predicted the HLA-A and HLA-B alleles for most subjects in the first cohort. Presence/absence analyses assumed roughly uniform sequencing depth across donors, an assumption that may not hold. In the study, some 160 TCR beta chains were listed as associated with cytomegalovirus. HLA typing was unavailable for some donors at each locus, so association tests used only the typed subset. In a later analysis, TCR association rates were found to vary across HLA loci, with the most associated TCRs seen for DRB1 alleles and the fewest for HLA-C alleles. Correlated functional status among segregating V segments might be attributable to linkage disequilibrium, but an unknown experimental factor could not be ruled out. In a later analysis, HLA-associated TCR beta chains showed more clonal expansion and lower generation probabilities than non-associated chains that were equally common. At a false discovery rate of 0.05, a later analysis linked roughly 17,000 TCR beta sequences to specific HLA alleles. Compared with the roughly 710-donor mean, donors in an Asian-associated ancestry cluster had fewer N-insertions in productive TCRs, according to a later genetic analysis. Immune exposure information for the cohort was limited to CMV serostatus. A later genetic analysis associated a missense DCLRE1C variant with V-gene and J-gene trimming of TCR beta chains, and an independent cohort replicated the association. The classifier was reported to diagnose cytomegalovirus status with high specificity and sensitivity in both the original cohort and the validation cohort. A later analysis reported that several top co-occurrence clusters appeared linked to parvovirus B19, influenza, CMV and Epstein-Barr virus. This cohort had only TCR beta chains sequenced, and the lack of alpha or paired-chain data limited which features could be detected. A later analysis found that most CMV-associated TCR beta chains appeared HLA-restricted, with HLA associations seemingly driven largely by CMV exposure. The sequencing pipeline was judged likely to have produced a cluster of highly shared sequence variants as a technical artifact. In vitro tests confirmed that a few of the cytomegalovirus-associated TCR beta chains recognize cytomegalovirus antigens. According to the authors, the approach could potentially be generalized to other disease states and immunological phenotypes. In an earlier analysis of 587 of the donors, most TCR beta V segments appeared in productive rearrangements about 90% or about 30% of the time, broadly matching IMGT annotations. About 17 rarely observed V segments, including chromosome 9 orphons, were excluded from the earlier analysis of about 500 of the donors because counts were too low.

Preparation of the library involved the immunoSEQ multiplex PCR assay. For the multiplex PCR, a mixture combining 60 forward primers for TCR Vbeta segments and 13 reverse primers for TCR Jbeta segments was used. Amplification of the CDR3 region of rearranged TCR beta genes was performed with a multiplex PCR assay on genomic DNA. The Illumina HiSeq System was used to sequence the amplified TCR beta libraries as 87-base-pair reads. The study's own analysis went as follows. Across the roughly 700 repertoires, a later analysis counted roughly 84 million unique TCR beta chains, some 11 million of which were shared by at least two donors. To remove PCR and sequencing errors, raw reads were error-corrected and collapsed into unique sequences using a nearest-neighbor algorithm that merged closely related sequences. CDR3 sequences were aligned to IMGT reference sequences to assign V, D and J gene segments. For a sequence to be retained, a match of at least six nucleotides was required to both a V gene segment and a J gene segment. A rearrangement was called productive if the CDR3 had no stop codons and remained in frame with V and J, and every other rearrangement was called non-productive. Following IMGT convention, CDR3 was defined as the stretch from the second conserved V-encoded cysteine to the conserved J-encoded phenylalanine. The earlier analysis of about 500 of the donors excluded sequences that lacked an unambiguous match to a single V gene segment. An earlier analysis of 450 to 650 of the donors called V segments functional above 56.7% productive rearrangements and segregating when the between-donor standard deviation exceeded 5%. A statistical classification framework was built for diagnosing cytomegalovirus status from the catalog of TCR beta chain sequences. V and J gene assignment, in a later analysis, came from comparing TCR nucleotide sequences with IMGT/GENE-DB human TR gene sequences. In a later analysis, CDR3 sequences and most-parsimonious VDJ recombination scenarios were assigned using the TCRdist pipeline. In a later analysis, each TCR beta chain was defined by its CDR3 amino acid sequence together with its V-gene family, and reads lacking a unique V-gene family were excluded. A later analysis removed nearly 600 highly shared, low-generation-probability nucleotide sequences to deal with suspected cross-contamination and a sequencing artifact. For each public chain, a later analysis derived a clonal expansion index from normalized ranks of inferred template counts within each repertoire. A later analysis computed generation probabilities with a VDJ recombination model fitted to out-of-frame rearrangements, and checked the results against IGoR. A later analysis scored TCR-TCR, TCR-HLA and TCR-CMV co-occurrence with hypergeometric tests, applying a repertoire-size bias correction to TCR pairs. False discovery rates were estimated in a later analysis by permuting HLA or CMV assignments 20 times. A later analysis grouped co-occurring TCRs with DBSCAN, adding TCRdist sequence similarity when clustering within HLA-allele-positive subsets. For co-occurrence clustering, repertoires with fewer than 30,000 or more than 120,000 public chains were excluded, along with four to six repertoires with anomalous nucleotide sharing. TCRdb stores this immuneACCESS table with in-frame sequences only. Part of the clones is absent; in the studies checked, under half of the shortfall reflects unresolved V genes, and no reason is known for the rest. The D gene and trimming were derived from the DNA, and the V and J assignments and clone size from that table. This sample comprises 100,000 or so clones, around 70% of them detected only once. 3.2% of the sample lies in the top ten.

The sequence derives from a man aged 30-40 years in good health and CMV-seronegative. What was sequenced was PBMCs.

The CDR3 has the sequence CSVGERETQYF. The base sequence is TGCAGCGTTGGCGAAAGAGAGACCCAGTACTTC. The V and J genes are TRBV29-1 and TRBJ2-5; too little of a D gene remains to name it. Taken from cysteine to phenylalanine, the CDR3 has 11 residues. Just the 33-base CDR3 DNA is kept, in frame starting at base 1. Reading the germline V gene gives CDR1 SQVTM and CDR2 ANQGSEA. The trim is 4 bases for V and 4 bases for J, with a gap of 7 bases between the germline ends. Supplemented by the reference TRBV29-1 and TRBJ2-5 proteins around the CDR3, the complete variable domain is SAVISQKPSRDICQRGTSLTIQCQVDSQVTMMFWYRQQPGQSLTLIATANQGSEATYESGFVIDKFPISRPNLTFSTLTVSNMSPEDSSIYLCSVGERETQYFGPGTRLLVL.